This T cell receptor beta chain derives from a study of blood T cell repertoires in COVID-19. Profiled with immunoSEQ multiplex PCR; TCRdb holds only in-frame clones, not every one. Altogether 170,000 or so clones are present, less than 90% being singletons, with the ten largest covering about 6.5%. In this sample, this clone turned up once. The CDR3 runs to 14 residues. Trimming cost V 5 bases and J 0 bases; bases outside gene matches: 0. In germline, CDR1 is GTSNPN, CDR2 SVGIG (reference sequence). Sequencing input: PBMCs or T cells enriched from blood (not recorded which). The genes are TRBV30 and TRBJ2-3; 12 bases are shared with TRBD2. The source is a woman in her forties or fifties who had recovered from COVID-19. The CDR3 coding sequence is TGTGCCTGGGGGACTAGCGGGAGCACAGATACGCAGTATTTT. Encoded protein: CAWGTSGSTDTQYF.